This TCR beta chain was sequenced for a study of cytomegalovirus exposure and HLA in healthy donors. Turning to the study itself: Among the 370 or so donors who were genotyped, about 84% fell in the genetic ancestry cluster that is associated with self-reported Caucasian donors.

In regard to this clone: Its matching antigen is unknown.

The CDR3 runs to 14 residues. With V trimmed by 5 bases and J by 5 bases, 9 bases remained unmatched. Per the germline V gene, CDR1 is SGHRS and CDR2 is YFSETQ. Study-level findings and limits: HLA alleles showed associations with about 17,000 TCR beta sequences in a later analysis, at a 0.05 false discovery rate. An observed cluster of highly shared sequence variants was recorded as a likely sequencing artifact.

The primer mix had 60 Vbeta and 13 Jbeta primers. Assay: immunoSEQ multiplex PCR; the TCRdb copy retains only in-frame clones and omits some. The sample lists approximately 69,000 clones, approximately 81% occurring once. The sequence derives from a woman in her twenties or thirties in good health and CMV-seropositive. This chain links TRBV5-1 with TRBJ1-1, with 7 positions matching TRBD1. The source material was PBMCs. CDR3 DNA: TGCGCCAGCAGTATTCCGGGACAGTTGACTGAAGCTTTCTTT. As protein: CASSIPGQLTEAFF.